This paragraph covers one T cell receptor beta chain sequence. Its target is unknown. These data originate in a study of siplizumab effects on memory and regulatory T cells. TCRdb keeps only in-frame clones here, not all; method: immunoSEQ multiplex PCR. The sample includes tens of thousands of clones, around four fifths of them seen just once. Germline CDR1 is LNHNV and CDR2 is YYDKDF (reference sequence). J gave up 0 bases and V 1 base, and 6 bases lay outside the gene matches. This CDR3 is 19 amino acids long. Study-wide findings and caveats: The alloresponse seemed to draw substantially on naive T cells, which appeared more diverse than memory cells. Unstimulated subsets contained matches for only a minor fraction of alloreactive clones. Versus more than 25% in controls, the mappable alloreactive CD4+ clones averaged roughly 75% Treg-derived with siplizumab. The authors could not assign a naive or memory phenotype to roughly 80-95% of proliferating CD4+ or CD8+ clones.

Source material: memory CD4+ T cells sorted from blood. The receptor comes from a human donor in good health. V and J are TRBV15 and TRBJ2-2, with 12 bases identical to TRBD1. CDR3 bases: TGTGCCACCAGCAGAGCCGGGACAGGGGGCCCCCCGAACACCGGGGAGCTGTTTTTT. Amino acids: CATSRAGTGGPPNTGELFF. Full variable domain (missing parts from reference TRBV15 and TRBJ2-2): DAMVIQNPRYQVTQFGKPVTLSCSQTLNHNVMYWYQQKSSQAPKLLFHYYDKDFNNEADTPDNFQSRRPNTSFCFLDIRSPGLGDTAMYLCATSRAGTGGPPNTGELFFGEGSRLTVL.